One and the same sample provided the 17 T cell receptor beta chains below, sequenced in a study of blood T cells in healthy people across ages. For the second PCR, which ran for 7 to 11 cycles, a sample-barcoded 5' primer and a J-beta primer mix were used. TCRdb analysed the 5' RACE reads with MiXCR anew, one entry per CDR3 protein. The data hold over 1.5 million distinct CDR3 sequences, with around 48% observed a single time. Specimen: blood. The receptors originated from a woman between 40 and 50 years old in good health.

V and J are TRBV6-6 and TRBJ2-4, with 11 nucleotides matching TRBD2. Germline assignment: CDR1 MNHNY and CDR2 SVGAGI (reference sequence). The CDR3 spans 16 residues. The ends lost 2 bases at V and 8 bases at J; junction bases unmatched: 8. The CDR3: CASSYGTSGGSDIQYF. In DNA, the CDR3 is TGTGCCAGCAGTTACGGGACTAGCGGAGGTTCAGACATTCAGTACTTC.

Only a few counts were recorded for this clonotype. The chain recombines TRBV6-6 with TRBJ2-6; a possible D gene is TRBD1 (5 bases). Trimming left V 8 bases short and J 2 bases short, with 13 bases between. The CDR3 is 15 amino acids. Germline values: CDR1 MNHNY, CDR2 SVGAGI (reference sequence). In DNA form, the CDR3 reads TGTGCCAGCGCCATCCAGGGAACTGGGGCCAACGTCCTGACTTTC. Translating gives CASAIQGTGANVLTF.

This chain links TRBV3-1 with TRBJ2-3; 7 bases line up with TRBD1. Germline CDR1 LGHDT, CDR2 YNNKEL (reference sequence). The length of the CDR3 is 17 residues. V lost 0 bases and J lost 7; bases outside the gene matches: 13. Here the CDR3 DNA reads TGTGCCAGCAGCCAAGAAAGCGCGACAGGGCCGGCCTATACGCAGTATTTT. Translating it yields CASSQESATGPAYTQYF.

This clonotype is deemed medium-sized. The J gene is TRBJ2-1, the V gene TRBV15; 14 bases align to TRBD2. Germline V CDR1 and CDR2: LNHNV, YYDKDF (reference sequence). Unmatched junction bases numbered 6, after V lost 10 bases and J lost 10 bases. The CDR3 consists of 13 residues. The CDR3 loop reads CASGTSGGEEQFF. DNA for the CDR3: TGTGCCAGCGGGACTAGCGGGGGAGAAGAGCAGTTCTTC.

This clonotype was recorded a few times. As DNA, the CDR3 is TGCAGTGCCCCTTACTACGAGCAGTACTTC. It specifies CSAPYYEQYF. J is TRBJ2-5 and V is TRBV20-1; D is uncertain. The tail of the sequence fits TRBJ2-7 better, so the J call may be wrong. Germline assignment: CDR1 DFQATT and CDR2 SNEGSKA (reference sequence). The CDR3 contains 10 residues.

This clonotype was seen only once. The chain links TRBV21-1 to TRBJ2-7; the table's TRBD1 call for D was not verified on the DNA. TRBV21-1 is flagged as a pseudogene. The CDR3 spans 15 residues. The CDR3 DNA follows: TGTGCCAGCAGCACTCAACAGGGGCGGACCTACGAGCAGTACTTC. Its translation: CASSTQQGRTYEQYF.

The CDR3: CASSVDQLGTQYF. For the CDR3, the DNA is TGTGCCAGCAGCGTAGATCAACTCGGGACGCAGTATTTT. This sequence joins TRBV7-9 and TRBJ2-3; D unclear. The CDR3 covers 13 residues. The germline V gene encodes CDR1 SEHNR and CDR2 FQNEAQ (reference sequence). V shed 5 bases and J shed 9 bases, with 15 bases lying between them. The full variable domain, completed using reference TRBV7-9 and TRBJ2-3, is DTGVSQNPRHKITKRGQNVTFRCDPISEHNRLYWYRQTLGQGPEFLTYFQNEAQLEKSRLLSDRFSAERPKGSFSTLEIQRTEQGDSAMYLCASSVDQLGTQYFGPGTRLTVL.

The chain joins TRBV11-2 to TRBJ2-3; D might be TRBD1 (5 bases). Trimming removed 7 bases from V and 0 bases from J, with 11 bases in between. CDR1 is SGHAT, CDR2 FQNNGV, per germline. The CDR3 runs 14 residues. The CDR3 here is CASKGARSTDTQYF. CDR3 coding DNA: TGTGCCAGCAAAGGGGCCCGTAGCACAGATACGCAGTATTTT.

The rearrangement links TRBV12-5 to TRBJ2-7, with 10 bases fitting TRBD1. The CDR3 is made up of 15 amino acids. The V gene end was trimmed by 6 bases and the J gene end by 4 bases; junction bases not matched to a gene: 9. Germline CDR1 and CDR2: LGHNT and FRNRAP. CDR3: CASGTGQGGIYEQYF. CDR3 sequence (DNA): TGTGCTAGTGGGACCGGACAGGGGGGTATTTACGAGCAGTACTTC.

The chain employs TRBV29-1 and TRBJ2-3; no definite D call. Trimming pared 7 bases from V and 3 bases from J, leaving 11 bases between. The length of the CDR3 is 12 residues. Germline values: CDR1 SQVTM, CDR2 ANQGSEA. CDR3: CSAKGRTDTQYF. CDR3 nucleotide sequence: TGCAGCGCAAAAGGCAGGACAGATACGCAGTATTTT.

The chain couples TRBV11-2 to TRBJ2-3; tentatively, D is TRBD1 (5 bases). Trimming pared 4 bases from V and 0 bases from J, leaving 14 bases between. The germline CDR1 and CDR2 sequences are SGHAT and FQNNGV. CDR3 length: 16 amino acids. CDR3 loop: CASSYRSRQSTDTQYF. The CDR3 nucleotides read TGTGCCAGCAGCTACCGCTCCAGACAGAGCACAGATACGCAGTATTTT.

Here the CDR3 DNA reads TGTGCCAGCAGCCCTATTGGCTTGAGCTATGGCTACACCTTC. Translated: CASSPIGLSYGYTF. The chain uses TRBV7-9 and TRBJ1-2; the D is unclear. This CDR3 has 14 amino acids. Looked up from germline, CDR1 is SEHNR and CDR2 is FQNEAQ (reference sequence). The ends were cut back, 5 bases at V and 4 bases at J, with 14 bases in the middle.

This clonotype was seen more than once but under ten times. CDR3 in DNA: TGCGCCAGCAGCTTGTACCTCTTCTCTGGGGCCAACGTCCTGACTTTC. It codes for CASSLYLFSGANVLTF. The rearrangement uses TRBV5-1 and TRBJ2-6; no reliable D call. The length of the CDR3 is 16 residues. Germline V CDR1 and CDR2: SGHRS, YFSETQ. V was cut by 1 base and J by 0 bases, with 8 bases left in between.

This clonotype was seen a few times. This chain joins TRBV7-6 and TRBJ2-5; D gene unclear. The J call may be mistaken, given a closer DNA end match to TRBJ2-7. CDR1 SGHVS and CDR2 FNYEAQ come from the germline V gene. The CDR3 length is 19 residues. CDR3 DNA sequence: TGTGCCAGCAGCCACAAGGGCCGGACGTCATATTGCCAAACCTACGAGCAGTACTTC. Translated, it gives CASSHKGRTSYCQTYEQYF.

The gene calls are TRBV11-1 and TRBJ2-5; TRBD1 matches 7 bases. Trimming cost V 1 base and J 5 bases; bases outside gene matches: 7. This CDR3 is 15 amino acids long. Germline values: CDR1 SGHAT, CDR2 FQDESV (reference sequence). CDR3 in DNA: TGTGCCAGCAGCTTAGTGTCAGGGGGTGAGGAGACCCAGTACTTC. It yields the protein CASSLVSGGEETQYF.

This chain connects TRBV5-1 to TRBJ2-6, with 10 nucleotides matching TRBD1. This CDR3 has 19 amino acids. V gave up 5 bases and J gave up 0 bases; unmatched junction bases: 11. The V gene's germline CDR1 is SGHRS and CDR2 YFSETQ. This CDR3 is CASRLAWDRGFSGANVLTF. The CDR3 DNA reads TGCGCCAGCAGACTCGCGTGGGACAGGGGATTCTCTGGGGCCAACGTCCTGACTTTC.

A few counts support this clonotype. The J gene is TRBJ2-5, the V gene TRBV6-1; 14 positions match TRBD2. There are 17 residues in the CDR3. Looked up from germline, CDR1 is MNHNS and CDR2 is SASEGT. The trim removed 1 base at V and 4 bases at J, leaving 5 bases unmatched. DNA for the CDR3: TGTGCCAGCAGTGAAGTGACTAGCGGGGGGGAGGGAGAGACCCAGTACTTC. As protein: CASSEVTSGGEGETQYF.